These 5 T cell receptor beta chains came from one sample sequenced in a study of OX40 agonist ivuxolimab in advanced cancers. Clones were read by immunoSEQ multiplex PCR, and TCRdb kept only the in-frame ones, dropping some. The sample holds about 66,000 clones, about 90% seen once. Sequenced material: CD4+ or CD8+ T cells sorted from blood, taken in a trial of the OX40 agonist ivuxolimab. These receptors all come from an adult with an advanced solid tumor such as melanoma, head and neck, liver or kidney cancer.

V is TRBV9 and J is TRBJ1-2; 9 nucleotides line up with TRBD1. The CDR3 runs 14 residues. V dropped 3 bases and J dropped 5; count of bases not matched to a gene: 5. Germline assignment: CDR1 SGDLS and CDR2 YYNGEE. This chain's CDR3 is CASSAGDRVYGYTF. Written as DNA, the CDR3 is TGTGCCAGCAGCGCTGGGGACAGGGTGTATGGCTACACCTTC.

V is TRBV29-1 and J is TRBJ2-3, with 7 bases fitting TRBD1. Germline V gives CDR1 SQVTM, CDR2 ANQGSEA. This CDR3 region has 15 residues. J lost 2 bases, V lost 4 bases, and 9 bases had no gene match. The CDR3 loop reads CSVGSGTDTTDTQYF. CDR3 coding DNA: TGCAGCGTTGGATCCGGGACAGATACCACAGATACGCAGTATTTT.

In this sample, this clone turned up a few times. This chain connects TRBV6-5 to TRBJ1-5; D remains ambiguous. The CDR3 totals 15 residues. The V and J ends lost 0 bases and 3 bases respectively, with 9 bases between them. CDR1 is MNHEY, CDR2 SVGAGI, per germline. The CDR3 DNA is TGTGCCAGCAGTTACTCATGGTCCTTCAATCAGCCCCAGCATTTT. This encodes CASSYSWSFNQPQHF.

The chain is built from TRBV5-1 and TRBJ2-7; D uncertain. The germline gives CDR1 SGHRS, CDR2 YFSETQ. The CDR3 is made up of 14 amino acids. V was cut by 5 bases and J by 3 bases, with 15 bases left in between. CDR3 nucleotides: TGCGCCAGCAGTCGGCAGGACCCAAACTACGAGCAGTACTTC. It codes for CASSRQDPNYEQYF.

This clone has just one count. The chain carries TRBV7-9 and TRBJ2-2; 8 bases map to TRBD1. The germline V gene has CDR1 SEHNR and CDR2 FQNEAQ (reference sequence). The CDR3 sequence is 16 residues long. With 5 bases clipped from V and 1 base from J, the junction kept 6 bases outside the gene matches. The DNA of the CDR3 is TGTGCCAGCAGCCCCCGGACAGGGCGGAACACCGGGGAGCTGTTTTTT. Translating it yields CASSPRTGRNTGELFF.